These 30 T cell receptor beta chains were sequenced from one sample in a study of read filtering for tumor transcriptome and immune sequencing. The library was built from around 380 ng RNA with molecular barcoded adaptors for alpha/delta and beta/gamma chains. TCRdb re-analysed the reads in MiXCR, keeping a single row per CDR3 protein. The sample carries about 39,000 distinct CDR3 sequences, 13% to 15% recorded once. The sample comprised a population of CD138-negative cells sorted from bone marrow. The receptors shown here come from a donor at least 40 years old with multiple myeloma.

Ten or more counts support this clonotype. The rearrangement uses TRBV6-2 or TRBV6-3 and TRBJ1-5; 12 bases line up with TRBD1. Trimming at V came to 7 bases and at J to 4 bases, leaving 8 bases not matched to a gene. CDR3 length: 16 amino acids. Per the germline V gene, CDR1 is MNHEY and CDR2 is SVGEGT. As DNA, the CDR3 is TGTGCCAGCACCACACCGGGACAGGGGGCGAATCAGCCCCAGCATTTT. The encoded protein is CASTTPGQGANQPQHF.

This clonotype was observed a handful of times. The rearrangement uses TRBV4-1 and TRBJ2-7; D gene uncertain. This CDR3 region has 15 residues. V dropped 1 base and J dropped 0 bases, with 10 bases sitting between them. Germline assignment: CDR1 MGHRA and CDR2 YSYEKL. DNA for the CDR3: TGCGCCAGCAGCCAAGGCCTGCAGAGCTCCTACGAGCAGTACTTC. Translation gives CASSQGLQSSYEQYF.

This clonotype was seen just once. One end of the junction is discordant with germline, which a read error may explain. In nucleotides, the CDR3 is TGTGCCAGCGGCTTGGTTCTAGCGCGGGTCGATACGCAGTATTTT. Translating it yields CASGLVLARVDTQYF. V is TRBV5-5 and J is TRBJ2-3; a possible D gene is TRBD2 (6 bases). Germline CDR1 is SGHKS and CDR2 is YYEKEE (reference sequence). The CDR3 length is 15 residues.

This clonotype showed up just a few times. Possible read error: a much larger clone is one base away. This chain connects TRBV12-3 or TRBV12-4 to TRBJ2-5; 9 bases align to TRBD2. The CDR3 length is 15 residues. The CDR3 protein is CASSRTSVRQGTQYF. In nucleotides, the CDR3 is TGTGCCAGCAGTAGGACTAGCGTACGCCAAGGGACCCAGTACTTC.

This clonotype came up a few times. The chain recombines TRBV7-2 with TRBJ1-5; D remains ambiguous. V dropped 5 bases and J dropped 3 bases, with 14 bases sitting between them. This CDR3 is built from 15 residues. CDR1 SGHTA and CDR2 FQGNSA come from the germline V gene. CDR3 DNA: TGTGCCAGCAGCCCGTCTCCTGACTACAATCAGCCCCAGCATTTT. Translating gives CASSPSPDYNQPQHF.

This clonotype was recorded many times. The gene calls are TRBV27 and TRBJ2-5; D is unresolved. Germline CDR1 and CDR2: MNHEY and SMNVEV (reference sequence). CDR3 length: 14 residues. V lost 5 bases, J lost 3 bases, and 13 bases lay in between. CDR3 nucleotide sequence: TGTGCCAGCAGTGTAGCAGGTGGTAAAGAGACCCAGTACTTC. It specifies CASSVAGGKETQYF.

A note on this clonotype: One end of the junction varies from germline; a read error may be responsible. The chain combines TRBV11-1 with TRBJ1-1; 9 bases align to TRBD1. The CDR3 length is 15 residues. Germline-derived CDR1 and CDR2 are SGHAT and FQDESV (reference sequence). CDR3 coding DNA: TGTGCCAGCAACACCCGGACAGGGGAAAGAACTGAAGCTCTCTTT. This codes for CASNTRTGERTEALF.

As regards this clonotype: The junction departs from germline at one end; a sequencing error may be responsible. This rearrangement joins TRBV5-5 to TRBJ2-1, with D unclear. The CDR3 is 13 amino acids. Germline CDR1 is SGHKS and CDR2 is YYEKEE (reference sequence). The CDR3 protein is CASSLNGYNGQFF. DNA for the CDR3: TGTGCCAGCAGCTTGAACGGATACAATGGGCAGTTCTTC.

The table lists this clonotype with many counts. This chain connects TRBV29-1 to TRBJ1-3; D uncertain. Germline CDR1 is SQVTM and CDR2 is ANQGSEA. The V end lost 7 bases, the J end lost 4 bases, and 8 bases lay between the germline ends. This CDR3 is built from 11 residues. The CDR3 here is CSGSYGNTIYF. CDR3 DNA: TGCAGCGGGTCTTACGGAAACACCATATATTTT.

This clonotype was observed many times. This rearrangement joins TRBV5-1 to TRBJ2-3, with D possibly being TRBD2 (7 bases). Germline V gives CDR1 SGHRS, CDR2 YFSETQ. Trimming removed 4 bases at V and 0 bases at J, with 15 bases between. This CDR3 region has 16 residues. This chain's CDR3 is CASSNGGPTSTDTQYF. For the CDR3, the DNA is TGCGCCAGCAGCAACGGGGGGCCAACTAGCACAGATACGCAGTATTTT.

Comments on this clonotype: One junction end disagrees with the germline gene, perhaps due to a read error. V is TRBV12-3 or TRBV12-4 and J is TRBJ2-3; 10 bases fit TRBD2. CDR3 length equals 16 residues. CDR3 nucleotides: TGTGCCAGCAGTTCGCCTCTAGCGGGGGCGAGAGATGCGCAGTATTTT. Translated, it gives CASSSPLAGARDAQYF.

V and J are TRBV20-1 and TRBJ1-2; possibly TRBD1 for D (5 bases). V was cut by 6 bases and J by 5 bases, with 16 bases left in between. Germline lookup yields CDR1 DFQATT and CDR2 SNEGSKA (reference sequence). This CDR3 region has 13 residues. Here the CDR3 reads CSAFPRRTYGYTF. In nucleotides, the CDR3 is TGCAGTGCCTTCCCCAGGCGGACATATGGCTACACCTTC.

This clonotype has at least ten counts. This chain joins TRBV20-1 and TRBJ2-2; 9 positions match TRBD2. The V gene's germline CDR1 is DFQATT and CDR2 SNEGSKA (reference sequence). V dropped 5 bases and J dropped 5; count of bases not matched to a gene: 12. The CDR3 is 16 amino acids. In DNA form, the CDR3 reads TGCAGTGCTCCCCATAGCGGGAGCGGCGGGACCGGGGAGCTGTTTTTT. This sequence encodes CSAPHSGSGGTGELFF.

Ten or more counts support this clonotype. This chain joins TRBV27 and TRBJ2-2, with TRBD1 matching over 7 bases. The CDR3 extends over 16 amino acids. V gave up 5 bases and J gave up 1 base; unmatched junction bases: 7. Germline-derived CDR1 and CDR2 are MNHEY and SMNVEV (reference sequence). The CDR3 spells CASSPRTGLNTGELFF. The CDR3 coding sequence is TGTGCCAGCAGTCCAAGGACAGGCTTGAACACCGGGGAGCTGTTTTTT.

In this sample, this clonotype turned up many times. The chain joins TRBV20-1 to TRBJ2-1, with 10 bases that match TRBD1. From germline, CDR1 is DFQATT and CDR2 SNEGSKA (reference sequence). This CDR3 is 17 amino acids long. J lost 3 bases, V lost 3 bases, and 11 bases had no gene match. The CDR3 region has the DNA TGCAGTGCTAGGACAGGGGGCGCGCGCTTAAACTACAATGAGCAGTTCTTC. Translated: CSARTGGARLNYNEQFF.

As for this clonotype: It may be a read error: a sequence one base away is much more abundant. V usage is TRBV15 and J usage is TRBJ1-1, with a tentative D call TRBD1 (6 bases). V lost 1 base, J lost 2 bases, and 17 bases lay in between. CDR1 LNHNV and CDR2 YYDKDF come from the germline V gene (reference sequence). The CDR3 is made up of 17 amino acids. CDR3 sequence reads: CATSRGKTGIRNTEAFF. The DNA of the CDR3 is TGTGCCACCAGCAGAGGAAAAACAGGGATAAGAAACACTGAAGCTTTCTTT.

The table lists this clonotype with many counts. The chain employs TRBV20-1 and TRBJ2-7; 10 bases line up with TRBD2. The CDR3 spans 17 residues. Germline V CDR1 and CDR2: DFQATT, SNEGSKA (reference sequence). V was clipped by 1 base and J by 3 bases; unmatched bases: 12. For the CDR3, the DNA is TGCAGTGCTAGAGGCCGACAGAGGACTAGCGGTTACTACGAGCAGTACTTC. Protein sequence: CSARGRQRTSGYYEQYF.

This clonotype occurred many times. V gene TRBV7-6 combines with J gene TRBJ1-5, with 7 bases fitting TRBD1. CDR1 SGHVS and CDR2 FNYEAQ come from the germline V gene. This CDR3 region has 13 residues. Trimming removed 8 bases from V and 7 bases from J; junction bases left unmatched: 8. In DNA, the CDR3 is TGTGCCAGCGGAACAGGGGAGGGACAGCCCCAGCATTTT. As protein: CASGTGEGQPQHF.

There are many counts of this clonotype. The chain recombines TRBV2 with TRBJ2-7; D is unclear. The CDR3 extends over 12 amino acids. V gave up 8 bases and J gave up 6 bases, with 14 bases separating them. Germline CDR1 and CDR2: SNHLY and FYNNEI. The CDR3 DNA reads as TGTGCCAGCGGCCCATTACGGAGCGAGCAGTACTTC. Translation gives CASGPLRSEQYF.

This clonotype was seen once. With only one base between it and a far larger clone, this is likely a read error. V and J are TRBV7-7 and TRBJ1-4; 7 bases align to TRBD1. The CDR3 runs 13 residues. CDR1 and CDR2 from the germline V gene are SSHAT and FNYEAQ (reference sequence). In nucleotides, the CDR3 is TGTGCTAGCAGCTTAGTACAGGGGTCTATGAAGTATTTT. It specifies CASSLVQGSMKYF.

This clonotype was detected ten times or more. The CDR3 nucleotides read TGTGCCAGCAGCGGAGGGGTCGGGAATGGCTACACCTTC. This gives the protein CASSGGVGNGYTF. This chain links TRBV7-3 with TRBJ1-2; tentatively, D is TRBD1 (5 bases). The CDR3 contains 13 residues. V dropped 5 bases and J dropped 6 bases, with 13 bases sitting between them. CDR1 SGHTA and CDR2 FQGTGA come from the germline V gene.

V gene TRBV9 combines with J gene TRBJ1-3; D is ambiguous. Between the trimmed V and J ends, which lost 0 bases and 7 bases, there was a span of 11 bases. CDR1 is SGDLS and CDR2 is YYNGEE in the germline V gene. The CDR3 has 14 residues. The CDR3 bases are TGTGCCAGCAGCGTAGATGGGAGTCGGAACACCATATATTTT. Its translation is CASSVDGSRNTIYF.

Many counts were recorded for this clonotype. The chain has TRBV28 and TRBJ2-2; D unclear. CDR1 and CDR2 (germline): MDHEN, SYDVKM. The length of the CDR3 is 13 residues. The V and J ends lost 8 bases and 5 bases respectively, with 12 bases between them. CDR3 coding DNA: TGTGCCAGCGTCACGGGCGTGACCGGGGAGCTGTTTTTT. Its translation: CASVTGVTGELFF.

As to this clonotype: This likely reflects a read error, since a far larger clone is one base away. In DNA form, the CDR3 reads TGTGCCAGCACCGATAGAGGGGGGATGAACGAGCAGTACTTC. Translation gives CASTDRGGMNEQYF. The rearrangement joins TRBV7-3 to TRBJ2-7; either TRBD1 or TRBD2 may fit D (6 bases each). The CDR3 is made up of 14 amino acids. V lost 7 bases and J 5 bases, leaving 18 bases between the germline ends. From germline, CDR1 is SGHTA and CDR2 FQGTGA.

There are many counts of this clonotype. This chain connects TRBV6-2 or TRBV6-3 to TRBJ1-1, with 7 bases aligning to TRBD1. This CDR3 has 17 amino acids. V lost 3 bases to trimming and J lost 3 bases; unmatched junction nucleotides: 13. Germline CDR1 reads MNHEY; CDR2 reads SVGEGT. The CDR3: CASSYIQGRMGDTEAFF. Here the CDR3 DNA reads TGTGCCAGCAGTTATATACAGGGGCGAATGGGGGACACTGAAGCTTTCTTT.

In this sample, this clonotype turned up many times. A far larger clone is off by one base, so a read error is likely. The gene calls are TRBV7-9 and TRBJ2-1, with D hard to call. Trimming took off 4 bases at V and 5 bases at J, with 3 bases between the two ends. The CDR3 consists of 11 residues. CDR1 SEHNR and CDR2 FQNEAQ come from the germline V gene (reference sequence). This chain's CDR3 is CASSSDNEQFF. The DNA for the CDR3 is TGTGCCAGCAGCTCAGACAATGAGCAGTTCTTC.

In this sample, this clonotype turned up many times. The chain combines TRBV2 with TRBJ2-5; 12 nucleotides match TRBD2. Losses at the gene ends were 6 bases for V and 5 bases for J; bases not matched to a gene: 7. The CDR3 has 15 amino acids. In germline, CDR1 is SNHLY, CDR2 FYNNEI. The CDR3 sequence is CASRIRLAGDETQYF. CDR3 nucleotides: TGTGCCAGCAGAATCCGACTAGCGGGAGATGAGACCCAGTACTTC.

For the CDR3, the DNA is TGCAGCGTTCGAAGGGACCCGTTCTCCTACAATGAGCAGTTCTTC. It translates to CSVRRDPFSYNEQFF. This chain joins TRBV29-1 and TRBJ2-1; the D call may be TRBD1 or TRBD2 (5 bases each). The CDR3 spans 15 residues. Germline assignment: CDR1 SQVTM and CDR2 ANQGSEA. V lost 5 bases and J 0 bases, leaving 14 bases between the germline ends.

On this clonotype itself: This CDR3 is missing its conserved last phenylalanine or tryptophan, likely due to a read error. The CDR3 region is CASSLNSNQPQHL. In nucleotides, the CDR3 is TGTGCCAGCAGTTTAAACAGTAATCAGCCCCAGCATTTA. The chain uses TRBV12-3 or TRBV12-4 and TRBJ1-5; D uncertain. The CDR3 has 13 residues. V was trimmed by 2 bases and J by 4 bases, leaving 6 bases between them.

This clonotype was counted many times. This rearrangement joins TRBV12-3 or TRBV12-4 to TRBJ2-7; TRBD2 aligns across 7 bases. The CDR3 runs to 17 residues. Trimming at V came to 5 bases and at J to 6 bases, leaving 19 bases not matched to a gene. In DNA form, the CDR3 reads TGTGCCAGCAGTCGGACTAGTCCCTCAGTCTCCCCCGGCGAGCAGTACTTC. As protein: CASSRTSPSVSPGEQYF.